The 8 T cell receptor beta chains below all came from one sample that was sequenced in a study of vaccination and CD4 T cells after COVID-19. With the Oncomine TCR Beta short-read assay, DNA from cultured CD4+ T cells was sequenced. Each CDR3 protein gets one entry after TCRdb re-called the PCR reads with MiXCR. This sample has 6,500 to 9,000 distinct CDR3 sequences, with 36% found just once. The treatment was: 10-day PBMC culture with coronavirus spike peptide pools or control peptides (ViraFEST assay). The unexposed donor provided CD4+ T cells, which were taken before the COVID-19 pandemic (2011-2018). No antigen has been identified for these receptors. Specimen: CD4+ T cells from blood, cultured in vitro. The origin of the receptors is a human donor in good health.

The rearrangement links TRBV24-1 to TRBJ2-1; 7 bases map to TRBD2. With 5 bases clipped from V and 9 bases from J, the junction kept 6 bases outside the gene matches. The CDR3 runs 13 residues. Germline lookup yields CDR1 KGHDR and CDR2 SFDVKD. The CDR3 coding sequence is TGTGCCACCAGTGCTCCGGGGGGAAGTGAGCAGTTCTTC. Its translation is CATSAPGGSEQFF.

The rearrangement uses TRBV25-1 and TRBJ1-6; the D is unclear. The CDR3 loop spans 13 amino acids. V was pared by 6 bases and J by 9 bases, with 12 bases between. Looked up from germline, CDR1 is MGHDK and CDR2 is SYGVNS. The CDR3 sequence is CASSRALGSPLHF. For the CDR3, the DNA is TGTGCCAGCAGCCGGGCGTTAGGTTCACCCCTCCACTTT.

The rearrangement joins TRBV5-1 to TRBJ2-7; D possibly matches TRBD1 or TRBD2 (5 bases each). Germline V gene sequence: CDR1 SGHRS, CDR2 YFSETQ. The CDR3 sequence is 14 residues long. V lost 0 bases, J lost 6 bases, and 13 bases lay in between. CDR3 protein: CASSLGGEGGEQYF. CDR3 coding DNA: TGCGCCAGCAGCTTGGGAGGGGAAGGAGGCGAGCAGTACTTC.

CDR3 DNA sequence: TGCAGTGGGACAATGTCCTACAATGAGCAGTTCTTC. Translating it yields CSGTMSYNEQFF. The genes are TRBV20-1 and TRBJ2-1; D may be TRBD1 (5 bases). Trimming removed 7 bases from V and 1 base from J, with 8 bases in between. Germline-derived CDR1 and CDR2 are DFQATT and SNEGSKA (reference sequence). The CDR3 length is 12 residues.

CDR3 amino acids: CASSPGAGVTDTQYF. CDR3 nucleotide sequence: TGTGCCAGCAGTCCCGGGGCCGGTGTCACAGATACGCAGTATTTT. The rearrangement uses TRBV6-2 or TRBV6-3 and TRBJ2-3; the D call may be TRBD1 or TRBD2 (5 bases each). This CDR3 contains 15 residues. V was shortened by 5 bases and J by 2 bases, with 14 bases between the two germline ends. Germline CDR1 MNHEY, CDR2 SVGEGT.

The genes are TRBV20-1 and TRBJ2-7; the match to TRBD2 covers 7 bases. V lost 3 bases to trimming and J lost 3 bases; unmatched junction nucleotides: 8. Per the germline V gene, CDR1 is DFQATT and CDR2 is SNEGSKA (reference sequence). CDR3 length: 14 amino acids. The DNA for the CDR3 is TGCAGTGCTAGTCCCGGGGGGATCAACTACGAGCAGTACTTC. It yields the protein CSASPGGINYEQYF.

This chain links TRBV6-5 with TRBJ2-3; the match to TRBD2 covers 8 bases. Germline V lookup: CDR1 MNHEY, CDR2 SVGAGI. Losses at the gene ends were 4 bases for V and 1 base for J; bases not matched to a gene: 1. CDR3 length: 14 residues. For the CDR3, the DNA is TGTGCCAGCAGTTTACTAGCGGGCACAGATACGCAGTATTTT. Amino acid sequence: CASSLLAGTDTQYF.

The chain has TRBV6-1 and TRBJ1-4, with D perhaps matching TRBD1 (5 bases). V was cut by 7 bases and J by 3 bases, with 18 bases left in between. Germline CDR1 and CDR2: MNHNS and SASEGT. This CDR3 contains 16 residues. This chain's CDR3 is CASKTLLGEPNEKLFF. The CDR3 nucleotides are TGTGCCAGCAAAACGTTATTGGGGGAACCTAATGAAAAACTGTTTTTT.